The 10 T cell receptor beta chains below all came from one sample that was sequenced in a study of siplizumab effects on memory and regulatory T cells. Clones were sequenced by immunoSEQ multiplex PCR, and TCRdb holds only the in-frame ones, with some missing. The table has more than 85,000 clones, about 95% seen once. What was sequenced was Tregs sorted from blood. Source of these receptors: a human donor in good health.

This clone was counted only a few times. The chain links TRBV6-1 to TRBJ1-5; D might be TRBD1 (5 bases). V was cut by 6 bases and J by 6 bases, with 9 bases left in between. In germline, CDR1 is MNHNS, CDR2 SASEGT. CDR3 length: 12 residues. The CDR3 loop is CASRGPSQPQHF. Here the CDR3 DNA reads TGTGCCAGCAGGGGACCCTCTCAGCCCCAGCATTTT.

The V gene is TRBV27, the J gene TRBJ1-1, with D uncertain. Trimming removed 5 bases from V and 1 base from J, with 8 bases in between. From germline, CDR1 is MNHEY and CDR2 SMNVEV (reference sequence). There are 13 residues in the CDR3. CDR3 nucleotides: TGTGCCAGCAGTAGAGTCGAGAACACTGAAGCTTTCTTT. This gives the protein CASSRVENTEAFF.

The genes are TRBV11-1 and TRBJ2-7; 9 nucleotides agree with TRBD1. With 4 bases clipped from V and 0 bases from J, the junction kept 1 base outside the gene matches. This CDR3 region has 14 residues. From germline, CDR1 is SGHAT and CDR2 FQDESV (reference sequence). The CDR3 loop reads CASSSGQGSYEQYF. In nucleotides, the CDR3 is TGTGCCAGCAGCTCGGGACAGGGCTCCTACGAGCAGTACTTC.

This chain connects TRBV5-1 to TRBJ2-7; TRBD2 matches 8 bases. Unmatched junction bases numbered 5, after V lost 4 bases and J lost 2 bases. Germline V gives CDR1 SGHRS, CDR2 YFSETQ. This CDR3 spans 14 amino acids. CDR3 residues: CASSVIAGPYEQYF. CDR3 in DNA: TGCGCCAGCAGCGTCATAGCGGGACCCTACGAGCAGTACTTC.

The chain uses TRBV20-1 and TRBJ2-1; TRBD2 matches at 10 bases. Trimming at V came to 8 bases and at J to 8 bases, leaving 3 bases not matched to a gene. The germline gives CDR1 DFQATT, CDR2 SNEGSKA (reference sequence). This CDR3 region has 11 residues. The CDR3 sequence is CSLAGVDEQFF. CDR3 coding DNA: TGCAGTCTAGCGGGAGTCGATGAGCAGTTCTTC.

The J gene is TRBJ2-1, the V gene TRBV5-4; 8 positions match TRBD1. J was trimmed by 6 bases and V by 2 bases; bases with no gene match: 1. The CDR3 has 13 residues. Germline-derived CDR1 and CDR2 are SGHNT and YYREEE (reference sequence). The CDR3 here is CASSFGQGNEQFF. CDR3 coding DNA: TGTGCCAGCAGCTTCGGACAGGGCAATGAGCAGTTCTTC.

The chain links TRBV11-2 to TRBJ2-3, with TRBD2 matching over 15 bases. CDR3 length equals 18 residues. Germline CDR1 is SGHAT and CDR2 is FQNNGV. Germline trimming cut 5 bases from V and 1 base from J; bases unmatched to any gene: 7. The CDR3 DNA sequence: TGTGCCAGCAGCGCTCGGACTAGCGGGAGGGCCGGCACAGATACGCAGTATTTT. It is translated as CASSARTSGRAGTDTQYF.

The rearrangement uses TRBV7-9 and TRBJ2-7, with D possibly being TRBD1 (6 bases). CDR1 is SEHNR and CDR2 is FQNEAQ in the germline V gene (reference sequence). Trimming shortened V by 8 bases and J by 5 bases, and 25 bases separated the two germline ends. The CDR3 runs 16 residues. The CDR3 coding sequence is TGTGCCAGCTCAAGCTTTAAAAACAGGGAAGCCCACGAGCAGTACTTC. This gives the protein CASSSFKNREAHEQYF.

The chain recombines TRBV14 with TRBJ2-3; D unclear. Trimming shortened V by 6 bases and J by 0 bases, and 7 bases separated the two germline ends. The CDR3 spans 13 residues. Looked up from germline, CDR1 is SGHDN and CDR2 is FVKESK. CDR3 residues: CASSPYSTDTQYF. The CDR3 DNA reads as TGTGCCAGCAGTCCGTATAGCACAGATACGCAGTATTTT.

The gene calls are TRBV5-6 and TRBJ1-2; 8 nucleotides line up with TRBD1. The germline V gene encodes CDR1 SGHDT and CDR2 YYEEEE. The CDR3 has 17 residues. Trimming at V came to 3 bases and at J to 5 bases, leaving 15 bases not matched to a gene. This CDR3 reads CASSWGTGGLPKYGYTF. The CDR3 DNA is TGTGCCAGCAGCTGGGGGACAGGAGGACTCCCAAAATATGGCTACACCTTC.